This T cell receptor (beta chain) was recorded in a study of T cells after yellow fever vaccination. Study-level findings and limits: Clonotypes shared by both compartments, CD4 and CD8, made up a small share.

Template switching with 5'RACE generated the TCR cDNA and added a universal primer site and UMIs. TCRdb analysed the 5' RACE reads with MiXCR anew, one entry per CDR3 protein. The sample lists under 150,000 distinct CDR3 sequences, 6.5% to 8.5% occurring once. Remarks on this clonotype: Its target is not known.

V lost 5 bases, J lost 4 bases, and 24 bases lay in between. This CDR3 has 17 residues. Germline loops: CDR1 SGHTA, CDR2 FQGNSA. The chain combines TRBV7-2 with TRBJ2-7; D ambiguous. The material was CD4+ T cells sorted from PBMCs, obtained 5 days after the yellow fever booster vaccination. The sequence was collected from a man aged 25 to 40 who received the YFV17D yellow fever vaccine. CDR3 DNA: TGTGCCAGCAGCGGCCGGACGGGCCGATTCCCCCCTTACGAGCAGTACTTC. This sequence encodes CASSGRTGRFPPYEQYF.